A selection of T cell receptor beta chains follows, all from one sample in a study of blood T cells in healthy people across ages. TCRdb recomputed calls from the 5' RACE reads with MiXCR, one row per CDR3 protein. The table has some 730,000 distinct CDR3 sequences, 20% to 25% seen once. The sample was blood. The source of these receptors is a man in his 70s in good health. Both conserved end residues are part of each CDR3. Fields, in order: D gene, V gene, J gene, CDR3 length, clone size, CDR3 DNA, CDR3 protein. A D gene is named only where the DNA matches it firmly. Clone size is stated in some rows and not others, as once, few, many or a class when expanded.

.,TRBV4-3,TRBJ2-3,16,.,TGCGCCAGCAGCCAAGGGGTGGGTGGATACACAGATACGCAGTATTTT,CASSQGVGGYTDTQYF
.,TRBV5-1,TRBJ2-6,15,few,TGCGCCAGCAGCCCCGACGGGTCTGGGGCCAACGTCCTGACTTTC,CASSPDGSGANVLTF
.,TRBV5-1,TRBJ2-1,12,many,TGCGCCAGCAGCTTAACAGCGAATGAGCAGTTCTTC,CASSLTANEQFF
.,TRBV28,TRBJ2-7,15,.,TGTGCCAGCAGTTTATGTACGGGCGGATCCTACGAGCAGTACTTC,CASSLCTGGSYEQYF
.,TRBV20-1,TRBJ1-4,13,few,TGCAGTGCTGCTAGACAGTCCAATGAAAAACTGTTTTTT,CSAARQSNEKLFF
.,TRBV25-1,TRBJ1-6,17,.,TGTGCCAGCAGTGAATCTGGGTGGTGGACCTATAATTCACCCCTCCACTTT,CASSESGWWTYNSPLHF
.,TRBV19,TRBJ2-6,14,few,TGTGCCAGTAGTATCCCCTCCGGGGCCAACGTCCTGACTTTC,CASSIPSGANVLTF
TRBD2,TRBV18,TRBJ2-1,14,.,TGTGCCAGCTCATTTTCGGGGGGTTCCTACGAGCAGTTCTTC,CASSFSGGSYEQFF
.,TRBV27,TRBJ2-5,13,few,TGTGCCAGCAGTCCCTACTATTGGGAGACCCAGTACTTC,CASSPYYWETQYF
TRBD1,TRBV24-1,TRBJ2-5,15,.,TGTGCCACCAGTGGAAGACAGGGGGCTCAAGAGACCCAGTACTTC,CATSGRQGAQETQYF
.,TRBV3-1,TRBJ1-5,13,once,TGTGCCAGCAGCCAAAGGGGGACGGGGGCCCAGCATTTT,CASSQRGTGAQHF
.,TRBV24-1,TRBJ2-3,14,.,TGTGCCACCAGTGATCCAGCTAGCACAGATACGCAGTATTTT,CATSDPASTDTQYF
TRBD1,TRBV4-1,TRBJ1-5,14,few,TGCGCCAGCAGCCGAGACAGGGCCGACCAGCCCCAGCATTTT,CASSRDRADQPQHF
.,TRBV12-3/TRBV12-4,TRBJ2-1,11,many,TGCGCCAGCAGCTTGGTTGGGGAGCAGTTCTTC,CASSLVGEQFF
TRBD2,TRBV14,TRBJ2-7,15,few,TGTGCCAGCAGCCAAGCTAGCGGGGGAGGTAACGAGCAGTACTTC,CASSQASGGGNEQYF
TRBD1,TRBV10-2,TRBJ2-5,15,.,TGCGCCTGCAGTAATTCGGACAGGGGAGGAGAGACCCAGTACTTC,CACSNSDRGGETQYF
.,TRBV5-1,TRBJ1-4,17,.,TGCGCCAGCAGCCTACAACCCGCCCATGACAGAGACGAAAAACTGTTTTTT,CASSLQPAHDRDEKLFF
TRBD2,TRBV9,TRBJ2-2,15,.,TGTGCCAGCAGCTCTCTAGCGGGAATTGGCGGGGAGCTGTTTTTT,CASSSLAGIGGELFF
TRBD1,TRBV2,TRBJ2-6,21,.,TGTGCCAGCAGTGAAGCGAGGGGACAGGGCTACTCTAGCTCTGGGGCCAACGTCCTGACTTTC,CASSEARGQGYSSSGANVLTF
.,TRBV12-3/TRBV12-4,TRBJ1-2,12,few,TGTGCCAGCAGTTTTTCAGAGGGTGGCTACACCTTC,CASSFSEGGYTF
TRBD1,TRBV7-3,TRBJ2-1,15,.,TGTGCCAGCAGCTGGGACAGAACCAATTACAATGAGCAGTTCTTC,CASSWDRTNYNEQFF
.,TRBV12-3/TRBV12-4,TRBJ2-2,14,.,TGTGCCAGCAGTTTCCTCCGGACTGGCGGGGAGCTGTTTTTT,CASSFLRTGGELFF
.,TRBV7-9,TRBJ1-4,13,few,TGTGCCAGCAGCTTCGGATTCGATGAAAAACTGTTTTTT,CASSFGFDEKLFF
.,TRBV12-3/TRBV12-4,TRBJ2-5,15,.,TGTGCCAGCAGTCCTACGAGACAGGAACAAGAGACCCAGTACTTC,CASSPTRQEQETQYF
.,TRBV20-1,TRBJ2-4,15,.,TGCAGTGCTAGAGATCCAGCCTTAGCCAAAAACATTCAGTACTTC,CSARDPALAKNIQYF
TRBD1,TRBV9,TRBJ1-4,15,few,TGTGCCAGCAGCGTAGGAGGGACAGCTAATGAAAAACTGTTTTTT,CASSVGGTANEKLFF
.,TRBV5-5,TRBJ2-1,14,many,TGTGCCAGCAGCTTGTCGGACCAATACAATGAGCAGTTCTTC,CASSLSDQYNEQFF
TRBD2,TRBV27,TRBJ2-3,15,few,TGTGCCAGCAGGAAAGCGGGAGGAGGCACAGATACGCAGTATTTT,CASRKAGGGTDTQYF
.,TRBV5-1,TRBJ2-3,15,few,TGCGCCAGCAGCTTGGACAGGGTAAAGGCAGATACGCAGTATTTT,CASSLDRVKADTQYF
.,TRBV5-1,TRBJ1-3,14,.,TGCGCCAGCAGCCTGCAGGACTCTGGAAACACCATATATTTT,CASSLQDSGNTIYF
.,TRBV21-1,TRBJ2-3,14,.,TGTGCCAGCACCCAAGCGGGAGAAACAGATACGCAGTATTTT,CASTQAGETDTQYF
.,TRBV6-1,TRBJ1-5,15,.,TGTGCCATCCTTAGGTCCGCAGGGATTAATCAGCCCCAGCATTTT,CAILRSAGINQPQHF
.,TRBV5-1,TRBJ2-7,14,.,TGCGCCAGCAGTTCCTCCGGGACTTACTACGAGCAGTACTTC,CASSSSGTYYEQYF
.,TRBV28,TRBJ1-6,14,few,TGTGCCAGCACATCGGGGGGCTATAATTCACCCCTCCACTTT,CASTSGGYNSPLHF
.,TRBV27,TRBJ2-2,15,.,TGTGCCAGCAGTCGGGACCCCACTAACACCGGGGAGCTGTTTTTT,CASSRDPTNTGELFF
.,TRBV27,TRBJ2-5,15,few,TGTGCCAGCAGTTTGAGTAGTGGGGGAGAAGAGACCCAGTACTTC,CASSLSSGGEETQYF
TRBD1,TRBV6-1,TRBJ1-1,17,many,TGTGCCAGCAGTGAAGCGATCGGACAGGGGTTGAACACTGAAGCTTTCTTT,CASSEAIGQGLNTEAFF
.,TRBV7-8,TRBJ2-1,13,few,TGTGCCAGCAGCTTAGATTGGGGGGATGAGCAGTTCTTC,CASSLDWGDEQFF
TRBD2,TRBV18,TRBJ2-1,18,.,TGTGCCAGCTCACCCCGCGTGAGTGTCGGGCGGGAGAACGGGGAGCAGTTCTTC,CASSPRVSVGRENGEQFF
TRBD2,TRBV5-1,TRBJ2-1,17,few,TGCGCCAGCAGCTTGGTCCTAGCGGGAGGGATGGGGAATGAGCAGTTCTTC,CASSLVLAGGMGNEQFF
TRBD1,TRBV10-3,TRBJ2-3,15,few,TGTGCCATCAGTGAGAGGGACAGGACCACAGATACGCAGTATTTT,CAISERDRTTDTQYF
.,TRBV9,TRBJ2-1,15,.,TGTGCCAGCAGCGTCGGTCGACAACCACACAATGAGCAGTTCTTC,CASSVGRQPHNEQFF
TRBD1,TRBV20-1,TRBJ2-2,13,.,TGCAGTGCTCTTACAGGGGGTCCCGGGGAGCTGTTTTTT,CSALTGGPGELFF
.,TRBV7-9,TRBJ1-4,14,many,TGTGCCAGCAGTCCCGGGACAAATAATGAAAAACTGTTTTTT,CASSPGTNNEKLFF
TRBD2,TRBV5-1,TRBJ2-7,15,.,TGCGCCAGCAGCGCACTAGCGGGGGCTTCCTACGAGCAGTACTTC,CASSALAGASYEQYF
.,TRBV4-2,TRBJ1-1,14,.,TGTGCCAGCAGCCAAGGGGGCTCTGCTACTGAAGCTTTCTTT,CASSQGGSATEAFF
TRBD1,TRBV7-9,TRBJ1-1,13,.,TGTGCCAGCAGCTTAGTTGGGACAGGGAGCGCTTTCTTT,CASSLVGTGSAFF
.,TRBV5-1,TRBJ2-5,15,.,TGCGCCAGCAGCTTATTACTAGAGACCAGAGCGACCCAGTACTTC,CASSLLLETRATQYF
.,TRBV7-9,TRBJ2-1,11,.,TGTGCCAGCGCCCTATGGGAGGAGCAGTTCTTC,CASALWEEQFF
TRBD2,TRBV20-1,TRBJ2-1,17,.,TGCAGTGCTAGAGATGGGAGACCGGGACTAGCGGGATATGAGCAGTTCTTC,CSARDGRPGLAGYEQFF
TRBD1,TRBV19,TRBJ2-5,14,.,TGTGCCAGTAGGACAACAGGGGGGCATGAGACCCAGTACTTC,CASRTTGGHETQYF
TRBD2,TRBV6-5,TRBJ2-3,15,.,TGTGCCAGCAGTTACTCAGCGGGGGGCGGGGATACGCAGTATTTT,CASSYSAGGGDTQYF
.,TRBV4-1,TRBJ2-5,15,.,TGCGCCAGCAGCCATACCAAACAGGGCGGAGAGACCCAGTACTTC,CASSHTKQGGETQYF